Here is one T cell receptor beta chain with its context. This record belongs to a study of control samples from healthy donors and cancer patients. TCRdb's copy holds only in-frame clones and misses some; the assay was immunoSEQ multiplex PCR. This table has around 110,000 clones, 75% to 90% appearing once. The ends were cut back, 6 bases at V and 8 bases at J, with 14 bases in the middle. The V gene's germline CDR1 is MDHEN and CDR2 SYDVKM. CDR3 length: 14 amino acids. Sequencing input: PBMCs. The sequence derives from a woman in her forties or fifties with colorectal cancer. The chain carries TRBV28 and TRBJ1-6; unclear D gene. CDR3 in DNA: TGTGCCAGCAGCGTACAACCCCGTCATTCACCCCTCCACTTT. Its protein product is CASSVQPRHSPLHF.